This T cell receptor beta chain was sequenced in a study of cytomegalovirus exposure and HLA in healthy donors. Study-level results: Upon later analysis, HLA-associated TCR beta chains proved more clonally expanded than other, equally common chains.

PCR was performed using 60 Vbeta and 13 Jbeta primers. The data were produced by immunoSEQ multiplex PCR, yet TCRdb's version contains in-frame clones alone and is incomplete. The sample has 100,000 to 150,000 clones, 80% to 90% seen once; the top ten hold 5.5% to 7%. This clone has more than one count but fewer than ten. The antigen is not known. The CDR3 runs 18 residues. This TCR derives from a woman between 35 and 50 years old in good health and CMV-seropositive. The chain combines TRBV21-1 with TRBJ2-3; the table gives TRBD2 as D, unverified against the DNA. TRBV21-1 is recorded as a pseudogene. Material for sequencing was PBMCs. The CDR3 spells CASSTLLDLGSSTDTQYF. As DNA, the CDR3 is TGTGCCAGCAGCACCCTACTAGATTTGGGATCTAGCACAGATACGCAGTATTTT.